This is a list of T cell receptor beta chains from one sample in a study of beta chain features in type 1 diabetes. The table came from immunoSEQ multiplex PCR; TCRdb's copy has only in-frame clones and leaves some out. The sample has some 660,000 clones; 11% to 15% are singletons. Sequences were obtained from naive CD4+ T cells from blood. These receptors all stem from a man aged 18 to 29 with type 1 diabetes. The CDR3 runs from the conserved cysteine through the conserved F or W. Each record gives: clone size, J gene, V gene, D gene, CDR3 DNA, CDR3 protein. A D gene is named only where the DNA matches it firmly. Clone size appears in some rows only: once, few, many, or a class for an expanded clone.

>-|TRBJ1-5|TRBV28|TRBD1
TGTGCCAGCAGCCCTGGGACAGAAAGCAATCAGCCCCAGCATTTT
CASSPGTESNQPQHF
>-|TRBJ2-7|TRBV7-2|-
TGTGCCAGCAGCTCCACTAGCCGGGACGAGCAGTACTTC
CASSSTSRDEQYF
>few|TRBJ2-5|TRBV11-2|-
TGTGCCAGCAGCCCGGGACAACACCAGCAGGCCCAGTACTTC
CASSPGQHQQAQYF
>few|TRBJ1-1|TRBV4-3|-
TGCGCCAGCAGCCAAGATCCCCAGGGGAGAGGGAACACTGAAGCTTTCTTT
CASSQDPQGRGNTEAFF
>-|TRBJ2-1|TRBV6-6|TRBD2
TGTGCCAGCAGTTTGGTAGCGGGAGGATCCTACAATGAGCAGTTCTTC
CASSLVAGGSYNEQFF
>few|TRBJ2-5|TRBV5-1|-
TGCGCCAGCAGCTTGGAATCCCCGGTTGGAGGGACCCAGTACTTC
CASSLESPVGGTQYF
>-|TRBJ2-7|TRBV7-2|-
TGTGCCAGCAGCTCTGGGGACCCAGGGAACGAGCAGTACTTC
CASSSGDPGNEQYF
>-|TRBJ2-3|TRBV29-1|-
TGCAGCGTTAGGGTAGCAGCCACAGATACGCAGTATTTT
CSVRVAATDTQYF
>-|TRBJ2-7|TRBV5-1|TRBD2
TGCGCCAGCAGCTTGGGACTAGCGAACCCCTACGAGCAGTACTTC
CASSLGLANPYEQYF
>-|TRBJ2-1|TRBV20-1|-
TGCAGTGAGGGTTCCTACAATGAGCAGTTCTTC
CSEGSYNEQFF
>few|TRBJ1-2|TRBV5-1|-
TGCGCCAGCAGCATCCCACAGAGCTACTATGGCTACACCTTC
CASSIPQSYYGYTF
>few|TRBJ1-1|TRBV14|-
TGTGCCAGCAGCCGTCAGGGTCGTGGGACTGAAGCTTTCTTT
CASSRQGRGTEAFF
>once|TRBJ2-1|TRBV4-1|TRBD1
TGCGCCAGCAGCGGCCTTCCCCTGGGACAGAGCTCCTACAATGAGCAGTTCTTC
CASSGLPLGQSSYNEQFF
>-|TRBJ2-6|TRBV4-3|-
TGCGCCAGCAGCCTCGTCTCTGGGGCCAACGTCCTGACTTTC
CASSLVSGANVLTF
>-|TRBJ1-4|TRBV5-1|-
TGCGCCAGCAGCCCCCCTAATGAAAAACTGTTTTTT
CASSPPNEKLFF
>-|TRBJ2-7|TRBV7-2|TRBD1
TGTGCCAGCAGCGTGCTGACAGGGGGCAACGAGCAGTACTTC
CASSVLTGGNEQYF
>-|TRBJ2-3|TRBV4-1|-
TGCGCCAGCAGCCTGACCCGCAAGACAGATACGCAGTATTTT
CASSLTRKTDTQYF
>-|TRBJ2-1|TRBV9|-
TGTGCCAGCAGCGTACATCCGGGCCGAGGCCACAATGAGCAGTTCTTC
CASSVHPGRGHNEQFF
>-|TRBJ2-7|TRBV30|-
TGTGCCTGGAGTCCCCTGGGGGGCGAGCAGTACTTC
CAWSPLGGEQYF
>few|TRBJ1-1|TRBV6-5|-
TGTGCCAGCAGTTACAACGGCCTGAACACTGAAGCTTTCTTT
CASSYNGLNTEAFF
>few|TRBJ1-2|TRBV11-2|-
TGTGCCAGCAGCTTAATGGGCCGGGGCTGCACCTTC
CASSLMGRGCTF
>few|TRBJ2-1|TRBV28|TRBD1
TGTGCCAGCAGTTCCCTCCCCATGGGGGGACAGGGGAACAATGAGCAGTTCTTC
CASSSLPMGGQGNNEQFF
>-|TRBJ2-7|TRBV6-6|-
TGTGCCTCCAGGACAGCCTCCGGGTACGAGCAGTACTTC
CASRTASGYEQYF
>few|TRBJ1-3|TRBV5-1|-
TGCGCCAGCAGCTTGGATTCCAGGTTCAGCTCTGGAAACACCATATATTTT
CASSLDSRFSSGNTIYF
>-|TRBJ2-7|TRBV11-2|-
TGTGCCAGCAGCTTTGAACAGGTCGGGGCCTACGAGCAGTACTTC
CASSFEQVGAYEQYF
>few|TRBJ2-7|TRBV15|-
TGTGCCACCAGCAGAGCTTATCGGGACGTCAACTACGAGCAGTACTTC
CATSRAYRDVNYEQYF
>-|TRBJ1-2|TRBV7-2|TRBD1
TGTGCCAGCAGCTTAGTAGGACAGGATGGCTACACCTTC
CASSLVGQDGYTF